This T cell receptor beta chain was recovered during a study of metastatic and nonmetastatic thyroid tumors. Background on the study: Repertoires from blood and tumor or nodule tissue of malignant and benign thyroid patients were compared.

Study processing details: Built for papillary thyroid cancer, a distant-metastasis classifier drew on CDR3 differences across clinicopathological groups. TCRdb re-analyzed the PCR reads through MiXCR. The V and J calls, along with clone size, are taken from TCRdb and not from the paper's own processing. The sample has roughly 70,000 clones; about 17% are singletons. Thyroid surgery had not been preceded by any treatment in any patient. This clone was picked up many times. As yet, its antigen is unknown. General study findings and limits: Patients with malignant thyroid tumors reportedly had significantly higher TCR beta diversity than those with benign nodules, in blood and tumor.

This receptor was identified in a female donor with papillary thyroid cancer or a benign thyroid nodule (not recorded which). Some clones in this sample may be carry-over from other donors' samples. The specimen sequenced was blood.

The CDR3 DNA reads TGTGCCAGCAGTTTATTCGGGACCGCCTATAGCAATCAGCCCCAGCATTTT. Translated, it gives CASSLFGTAYSNQPQHF. This chain uses TRBV28 with TRBJ1-5, with D maybe TRBD1 (5 bases). The ends were cut back, 1 base at V and 0 bases at J, with 13 bases in the middle. Germline V CDR1 and CDR2: MDHEN, SYDVKM. The CDR3 runs 17 residues.